Listed below are T cell receptor beta chains from one sample, sequenced in a study of blood T cell repertoires in COVID-19. Assay used: immunoSEQ multiplex PCR; TCRdb lists only in-frame clones, some missing. The sample carries hundreds of thousands of clones, about 90% recorded once. The sequencing sample was made of peripheral blood. The receptors derive from a man at least 80 years old with acute or convalescent COVID-19. The CDR3 runs from the conserved cysteine through the conserved F or W. D genes are given only for firm matches. For some rows the clone size is stated as once, few or many, or as a class when expanded; others skip it.

size,D,V,length,J,CDR3,DNA
.,TRBD2,TRBV9,15,TRBJ2-1,CASSGRDSGGDEQFF,TGTGCCAGCAGCGGTCGTGATAGCGGGGGTGATGAGCAGTTCTTC
.,TRBD1,TRBV19,16,TRBJ2-1,CASSPRTGGSYNEQFF,TGTGCCAGTAGCCCGAGGACAGGCGGCTCCTACAATGAGCAGTTCTTC
.,.,TRBV5-5,15,TRBJ1-2,CASSLDGGQNYGYTF,TGTGCCAGCAGCTTGGATGGAGGGCAGAACTATGGCTACACCTTC
.,.,TRBV5-6,13,TRBJ2-5,CASSLALLETQYF,TGTGCCAGCAGCTTGGCCCTCTTAGAGACCCAGTACTTC
once,TRBD1,TRBV6-5,15,TRBJ1-2,CASSPQTGPGYGYTF,TGTGCCAGCAGTCCCCAGACAGGGCCAGGCTATGGCTACACCTTC
.,TRBD1,TRBV6-5,14,TRBJ2-2,CASTRDRNTGELFF,TGTGCCAGCACTAGGGACAGAAACACCGGGGAGCTGTTTTTT
.,.,TRBV7-9,12,TRBJ2-7,CASNRQDYEQYF,TGTGCCAGCAATCGACAGGACTACGAGCAGTACTTC
.,TRBD1,TRBV7-2,16,TRBJ2-1,CASSLTGGFSYNEQFF,TGTGCCAGCAGCCTTACAGGGGGCTTCTCCTACAATGAGCAGTTCTTC
.,TRBD1,TRBV7-9,14,TRBJ1-1,CASSPRQGMAEAFF,TGTGCCAGCAGCCCCCGACAGGGGATGGCTGAAGCTTTCTTT
.,.,TRBV18,12,TRBJ1-1,CASSPQSGEAFF,TGTGCCAGCTCACCACAATCCGGTGAAGCTTTCTTT
.,TRBD2,TRBV27,15,TRBJ2-5,CASKFGRTPGETQYF,TGTGCCAGCAAGTTCGGGAGGACCCCCGGGGAGACCCAGTACTTC
few,.,TRBV6-5,14,TRBJ2-7,CASTQKGNTYEQYF,TGTGCCAGCACCCAAAAGGGGAACACCTACGAGCAGTACTTC
.,.,TRBV2,15,TRBJ1-5,CASSRDLRINQPQHF,TGTGCCAGCAGTCGGGACTTACGGATTAACCAGCCCCAGCATTTT
few,.,TRBV5-1,15,TRBJ2-2,CASSPTTGFGRELFF,TGCGCCAGCAGCCCTACGACAGGATTCGGCCGGGAGCTGTTTTTT
.,.,TRBV18,13,TRBJ2-1,CASSPPPDNEQFF,TGTGCCAGCTCACCACCCCCGGACAATGAGCAGTTCTTC
.,.,TRBV2,13,TRBJ1-1,CASSAQVNTEAFF,TGTGCCAGCAGTGCACAGGTGAACACTGAAGCTTTCTTT
.,TRBD1,TRBV25-1,13,TRBJ1-4,CASHRDSNEKLFF,TGTGCCAGCCACCGGGACAGTAATGAAAAACTGTTTTTT
.,.,TRBV21-1,17,TRBJ1-5,CASSTGGWGWSNQPQHF,TGTGCCAGCAGCACGGGTGGGTGGGGCTGGAGCAATCAGCCCCAGCATTTT
.,.,TRBV5-1,12,TRBJ2-7,CASSPTAYEQYF,TGCGCCAGCAGCCCGACAGCCTACGAGCAGTACTTC
.,.,TRBV9,14,TRBJ1-1,CASSVLQGNTEAFF,TGTGCCAGCAGCGTACTACAGGGTAACACTGAAGCTTTCTTT
few,TRBD1,TRBV10-3,17,TRBJ1-4,CAISDGGQFTTNEKLFF,TGTGCCATCAGTGATGGGGGACAGTTCACAACTAATGAAAAACTGTTTTTT
few,TRBD1,TRBV28,14,TRBJ2-7,CASSFGQGVYEQYF,TGTGCCAGCAGTTTTGGACAGGGGGTATACGAGCAGTACTTC
.,TRBD1,TRBV6-5,14,TRBJ1-2,CASRVGQAADGYTF,TGTGCCAGCAGGGTCGGACAGGCTGCGGATGGCTACACCTTC
.,TRBD1,TRBV28,15,TRBJ1-1,CASSARQGMNTEAFF,TGTGCCAGCAGTGCACGACAGGGGATGAACACTGAAGCTTTCTTT
.,.,TRBV5-4,15,TRBJ1-2,CASSLPTGDGYGYTF,TGTGCCAGCAGCTTGCCGACCGGAGATGGCTATGGCTACACCTTC
.,.,TRBV3-1/TRBV3-2,19,TRBJ2-5,CASSQDPTRLRVRSETQYF,TGTGCCAGCAGCCAAGATCCCACACGCCTCAGGGTGAGGAGTGAGACCCAGTACTTC
.,.,TRBV6-5,15,TRBJ2-3,CASSSPKEGVDTQYF,TGTGCCAGCAGCTCCCCAAAAGAGGGAGTAGATACGCAGTATTTT
.,.,TRBV28,11,TRBJ1-1,CASRSVRVAFF,TGTGCCAGCAGGTCCGTGCGTGTAGCTTTCTTT
.,.,TRBV4-1,15,TRBJ1-2,CASSHSDTRAYGYTF,TGCGCCAGCAGCCACAGTGACACGAGAGCATATGGCTACACCTTC
.,.,TRBV6-2/TRBV6-3,14,TRBJ1-2,CASSSNQGKYGYTF,TGTGCCAGCAGTTCTAACCAGGGGAAATATGGCTACACCTTC
.,TRBD1,TRBV5-1,15,TRBJ2-3,CASSQSTGNTDTQYF,TGCGCCAGCAGCCAGTCGACAGGGAACACAGATACGCAGTATTTT
.,TRBD1,TRBV5-1,14,TRBJ2-2,CASSPRQGTGELFF,TGCGCCAGCAGCCCTCGACAGGGGACCGGGGAGCTGTTTTTT
.,.,TRBV7-3,16,TRBJ2-6,CASSLGAPSGANVLTF,TGTGCCAGCAGCCTAGGGGCACCCTCTGGGGCCAACGTCCTGACTTTC
.,.,TRBV28,15,TRBJ1-6,CASSPRQDYNSPLHF,TGTGCCAGCAGTCCGCGCCAGGACTATAATTCACCCCTCCACTTT
.,.,TRBV6-2/TRBV6-3,15,TRBJ1-5,CASSYSTAGNQPQHF,TGTGCCAGCAGTTACTCGACGGCGGGCAATCAGCCCCAGCATTTT
.,.,TRBV19,15,TRBJ2-2,CASSIGRGDTGELFF,TGTGCCAGTAGTATAGGCAGGGGGGACACCGGGGAGCTGTTTTTT
.,.,TRBV7-3,14,TRBJ2-1,CASSLIGAYNEQFF,TGTGCCAGCAGCTTAATAGGGGCCTACAATGAGCAGTTCTTC
.,TRBD1,TRBV6-5,14,TRBJ2-7,CASSPRQGGHEQYF,TGTGCCAGCAGTCCCCGACAGGGGGGCCACGAGCAGTACTTC
.,TRBD1,TRBV10-3,14,TRBJ1-1,CATGTGDLNTEAFF,TGTGCCACCGGGACAGGGGACTTGAACACTGAAGCTTTCTTT
.,.,TRBV9,16,TRBJ2-7,CASSVAGGTGGHEQYF,TGTGCCAGCAGCGTCGCCGGGGGGACAGGAGGTCACGAGCAGTACTTC
.,TRBD1,TRBV10-1,19,TRBJ2-1,CASSEDRGFFIRPLDEQFF,TGCGCCAGCAGTGAAGACAGGGGTTTTTTTATTCGTCCTTTGGATGAGCAGTTCTTC
.,TRBD1,TRBV15,18,TRBJ2-6,CATSRWGQGGTGANVLTF,TGTGCCACCAGCCGGTGGGGACAGGGGGGAACTGGGGCCAACGTCCTGACTTTC
.,TRBD1,TRBV7-9,15,TRBJ2-7,CASSSGQGISYEQYF,TGTGCCAGCAGCTCGGGACAGGGGATCTCCTACGAGCAGTACTTC
.,TRBD1,TRBV10-3,14,TRBJ2-7,CAISQGQGRYEQYF,TGTGCCATCAGCCAAGGACAGGGGCGATACGAGCAGTACTTC
.,.,TRBV25-1,14,TRBJ2-5,CASSEVSSWETQYF,TGTGCCAGCAGTGAAGTTTCGAGCTGGGAGACCCAGTACTTC
.,TRBD2,TRBV7-7,15,TRBJ2-5,CASSLAPTSGETQYF,TGTGCTAGCAGCTTAGCCCCTACTAGCGGGGAGACCCAGTACTTC
once,.,TRBV5-6,14,TRBJ2-2,CASSLALGVGELFF,TGTGCCAGCAGCTTGGCGCTAGGGGTCGGGGAGCTGTTTTTT
few,.,TRBV7-8,16,TRBJ1-5,CASSLDGPGLVQPQHF,TGTGCCAGCAGCTTAGACGGACCAGGGTTGGTTCAGCCCCAGCATTTT
.,.,TRBV21-1,15,TRBJ1-1,CASSDRGGRNTEAFF,TGTGCCAGCAGCGATCGCGGCGGGCGGAACACTGAAGCTTTCTTT
few,TRBD1,TRBV19,12,TRBJ1-1,CARRGGNTEAFF,TGTGCCAGGCGAGGGGGCAACACTGAAGCTTTCTTT
few,TRBD1,TRBV6-6,15,TRBJ2-3,CASSPRDRGLDTQYF,TGTGCCAGCAGCCCCCGGGACAGGGGGCTAGATACGCAGTATTTT
.,TRBD2,TRBV11-2,15,TRBJ2-2,CASGGGLAGPGELFF,TGTGCCAGCGGTGGCGGACTAGCGGGACCCGGGGAGCTGTTTTTT
.,.,TRBV6-5,13,TRBJ1-6,CASVEQGNSPLHF,TGTGCCAGCGTGGAACAGGGTAATTCACCCCTCCACTTT
.,TRBD2,TRBV7-9,16,TRBJ2-5,CASSFPSGGLPETQYF,TGTGCCAGCAGCTTCCCCAGCGGGGGGCTCCCGGAGACCCAGTACTTC
.,.,TRBV19,14,TRBJ2-2,CASSIVSNTGELFF,TGTGCCAGTAGTATAGTTAGCAACACCGGGGAGCTGTTTTTT
.,.,TRBV28,14,TRBJ2-2,CASSLSEGTGELFF,TGTGCCAGCAGTTTATCCGAGGGCACCGGGGAGCTGTTTTTT